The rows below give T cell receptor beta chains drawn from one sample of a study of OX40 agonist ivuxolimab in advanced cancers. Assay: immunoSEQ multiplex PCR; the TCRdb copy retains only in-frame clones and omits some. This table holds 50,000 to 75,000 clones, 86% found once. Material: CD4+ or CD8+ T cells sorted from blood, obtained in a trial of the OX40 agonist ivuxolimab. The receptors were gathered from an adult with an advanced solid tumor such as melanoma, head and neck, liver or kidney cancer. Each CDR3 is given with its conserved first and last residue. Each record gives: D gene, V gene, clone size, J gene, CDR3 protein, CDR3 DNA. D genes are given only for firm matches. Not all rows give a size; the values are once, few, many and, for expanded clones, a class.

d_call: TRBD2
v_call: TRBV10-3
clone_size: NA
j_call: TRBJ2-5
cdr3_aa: CAISDPSGRRETQYF
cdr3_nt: TGTGCCATCAGTGACCCTAGCGGGAGAAGGGAGACCCAGTACTTC

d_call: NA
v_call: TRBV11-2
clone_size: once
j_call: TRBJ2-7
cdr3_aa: CASSLEQGTYEQYF
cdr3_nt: TGTGCCAGCAGCTTAGAGCAGGGTACCTACGAGCAGTACTTC

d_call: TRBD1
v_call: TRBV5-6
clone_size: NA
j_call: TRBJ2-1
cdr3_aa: CASSRARPGGYNEQFF
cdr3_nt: TGTGCCAGCAGCCGAGCCCGGCCAGGGGGTTACAATGAGCAGTTCTTC

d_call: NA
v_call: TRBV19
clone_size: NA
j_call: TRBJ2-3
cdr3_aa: CASRGDASFWYF
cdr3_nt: TGTGCCAGTAGGGGGGACGCGTCGTTTTGGTATTTT

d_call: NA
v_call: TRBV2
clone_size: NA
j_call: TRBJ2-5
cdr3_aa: CASSSGTIQETQYF
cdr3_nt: TGTGCCAGCAGCTCCGGGACAATCCAAGAGACCCAGTACTTC

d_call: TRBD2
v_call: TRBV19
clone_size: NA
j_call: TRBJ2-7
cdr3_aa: CASRHVSGSGEQYF
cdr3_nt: TGTGCCAGTAGACACGTAAGCGGGAGCGGTGAGCAGTACTTC

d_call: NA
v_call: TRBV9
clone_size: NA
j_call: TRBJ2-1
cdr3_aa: CASSVVDKYNEQFF
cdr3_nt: TGTGCCAGCAGCGTAGTGGACAAATACAATGAGCAGTTCTTC

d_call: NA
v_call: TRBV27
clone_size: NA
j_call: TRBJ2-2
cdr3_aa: CASRDRPNTGELFF
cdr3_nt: TGTGCCTCAAGGGACCGTCCTAACACCGGGGAGCTGTTTTTT

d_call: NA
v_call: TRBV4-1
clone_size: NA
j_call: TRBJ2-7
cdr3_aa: CASSQDGFLSSYEQYF
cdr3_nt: TGCGCCAGCAGCCAAGATGGGTTCCTGAGCTCCTACGAGCAGTACTTC

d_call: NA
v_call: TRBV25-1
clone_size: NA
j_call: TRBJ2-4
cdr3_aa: CASSDERGNIQYF
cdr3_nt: TGTGCCAGCAGTGACGAGAGGGGAAACATTCAGTACTTC

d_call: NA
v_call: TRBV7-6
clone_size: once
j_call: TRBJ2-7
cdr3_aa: CASSLAPPNIDSSYEQYF
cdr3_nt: TGTGCCAGCAGCTTAGCTCCCCCGAATATAGACAGTTCCTACGAGCAGTACTTC

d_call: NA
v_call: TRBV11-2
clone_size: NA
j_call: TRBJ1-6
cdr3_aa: CASSRGLGTSPLHF
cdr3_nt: TGTGCCAGCAGCCGAGGACTAGGTACTTCACCCCTCCACTTT

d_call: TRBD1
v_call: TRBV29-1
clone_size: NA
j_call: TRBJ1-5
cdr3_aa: CSAAGTGSNQPQHF
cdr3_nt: TGCAGCGCCGCCGGGACAGGTAGCAATCAGCCCCAGCATTTT

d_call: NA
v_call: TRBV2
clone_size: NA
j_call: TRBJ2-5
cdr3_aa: CASSVLGQGETQYF
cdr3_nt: TGTGCCAGCAGTGTCCTCGGCCAGGGGGAGACCCAGTACTTC

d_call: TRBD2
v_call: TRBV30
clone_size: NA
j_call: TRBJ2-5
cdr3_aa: CAWTRWGGEETQYF
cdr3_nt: TGTGCCTGGACCAGATGGGGAGGGGAAGAGACCCAGTACTTC

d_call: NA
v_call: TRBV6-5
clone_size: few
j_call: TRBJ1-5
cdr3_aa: CASSYSGFQPQHF
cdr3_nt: TGTGCCAGCAGTTACTCGGGGTTTCAGCCCCAGCATTTT

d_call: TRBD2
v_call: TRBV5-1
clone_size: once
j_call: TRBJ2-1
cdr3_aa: CASSLMPGGNNNEQFF
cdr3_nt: TGCGCCAGCAGCTTGATGCCGGGAGGAAATAACAATGAGCAGTTCTTC

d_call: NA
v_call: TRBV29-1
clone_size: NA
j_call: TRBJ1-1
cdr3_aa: CSVGQQRGEAFF
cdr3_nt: TGCAGCGTTGGACAGCAGCGGGGTGAAGCTTTCTTT

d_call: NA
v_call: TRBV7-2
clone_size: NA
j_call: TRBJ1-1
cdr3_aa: CASSPVGANTEAFF
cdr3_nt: TGTGCCAGCAGCCCAGTGGGGGCCAACACTGAAGCTTTCTTT

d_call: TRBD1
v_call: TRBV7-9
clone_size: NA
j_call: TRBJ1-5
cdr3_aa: CASSWDSGGQPQHF
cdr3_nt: TGTGCCAGCAGCTGGGACAGCGGAGGACAGCCCCAGCATTTT

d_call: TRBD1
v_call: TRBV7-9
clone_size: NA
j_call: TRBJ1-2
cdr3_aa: CASSTGDRGEYYGYTF
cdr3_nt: TGTGCCAGCAGCACGGGGGACAGGGGCGAATACTATGGCTACACCTTC

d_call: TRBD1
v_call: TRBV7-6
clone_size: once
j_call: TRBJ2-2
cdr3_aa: CASSLDTGGNTGELFF
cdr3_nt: TGTGCCAGCAGCCTCGACACAGGGGGCAACACCGGGGAGCTGTTTTTT

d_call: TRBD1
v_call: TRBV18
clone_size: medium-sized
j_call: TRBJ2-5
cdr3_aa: CASSPQTGALETQYF
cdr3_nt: TGTGCCAGCTCACCACAGACAGGGGCCTTAGAGACCCAGTACTTC

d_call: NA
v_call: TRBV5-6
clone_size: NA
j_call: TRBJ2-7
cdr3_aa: CASSRPGGTGVSYEQYF
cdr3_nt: TGTGCCAGCAGCCGGCCGGGGGGGACAGGTGTATCCTACGAGCAGTACTTC

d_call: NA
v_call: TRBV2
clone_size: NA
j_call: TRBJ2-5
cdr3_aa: CASKGGMETQYF
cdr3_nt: TGTGCCAGCAAGGGGGGAATGGAGACCCAGTACTTC

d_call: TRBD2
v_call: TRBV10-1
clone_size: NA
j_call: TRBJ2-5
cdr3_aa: CARGTSGRVVQETQYF
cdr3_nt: TGCGCCAGAGGGACTAGCGGGAGGGTGGTCCAAGAGACCCAGTACTTC

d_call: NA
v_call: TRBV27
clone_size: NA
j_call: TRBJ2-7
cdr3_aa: CASSSSGGSYEQYF
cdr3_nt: TGTGCCAGCAGCTCCTCAGGGGGGTCCTACGAGCAGTACTTC

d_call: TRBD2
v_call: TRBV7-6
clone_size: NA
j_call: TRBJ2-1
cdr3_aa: CASSLAVGLADNEQFF
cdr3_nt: TGTGCCAGCAGCTTAGCGGTAGGACTAGCCGACAATGAGCAGTTCTTC

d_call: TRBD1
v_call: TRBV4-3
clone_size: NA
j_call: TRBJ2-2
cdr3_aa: CASSQDWTGAAANTGELFF
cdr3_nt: TGCGCCAGCAGCCAAGATTGGACAGGGGCCGCCGCGAACACCGGGGAGCTGTTTTTT

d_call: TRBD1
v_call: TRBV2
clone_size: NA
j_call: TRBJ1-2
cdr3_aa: CASSSRDRIKSYGYTF
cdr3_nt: TGTGCCAGCAGTAGTCGGGACAGAATTAAGAGCTATGGCTACACCTTC

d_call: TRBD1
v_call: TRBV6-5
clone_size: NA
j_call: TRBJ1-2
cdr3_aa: CASTPSGQGLYGYTF
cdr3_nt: TGTGCCAGCACTCCCTCAGGACAGGGACTATACGGCTACACCTTC

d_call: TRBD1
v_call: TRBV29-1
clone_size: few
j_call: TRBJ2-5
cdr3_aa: CSVGTGTETQYF
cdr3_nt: TGCAGCGTTGGGACAGGGACAGAGACCCAGTACTTC

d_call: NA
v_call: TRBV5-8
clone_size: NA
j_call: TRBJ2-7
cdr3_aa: CASSGRTATNSYEQYF
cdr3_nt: TGTGCCAGCAGCGGGAGGACCGCTACAAATTCCTACGAGCAGTACTTC

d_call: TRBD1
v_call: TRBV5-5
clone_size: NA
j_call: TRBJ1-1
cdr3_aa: CASTWDSGGSYTEAFF
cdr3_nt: TGTGCCAGCACCTGGGACAGCGGGGGGTCGTACACTGAAGCTTTCTTT

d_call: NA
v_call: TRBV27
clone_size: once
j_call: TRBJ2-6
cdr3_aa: CASRWGGGANVLTF
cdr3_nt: TGTGCCAGCAGGTGGGGAGGTGGGGCCAACGTCCTGACTTTC

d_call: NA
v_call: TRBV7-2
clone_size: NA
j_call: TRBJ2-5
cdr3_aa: CASRLQETQYF
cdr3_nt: TGTGCCAGCAGACTACAAGAGACCCAGTACTTC

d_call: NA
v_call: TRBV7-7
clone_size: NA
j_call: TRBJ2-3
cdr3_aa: CASSRKEGHPQYF
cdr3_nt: TGTGCCAGCAGTAGGAAGGAGGGCCACCCGCAGTATTTT

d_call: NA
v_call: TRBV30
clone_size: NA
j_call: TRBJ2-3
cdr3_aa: CAWSVSSVSTDTQYF
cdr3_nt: TGTGCCTGGAGTGTAAGTTCAGTGAGCACAGATACGCAGTATTTT

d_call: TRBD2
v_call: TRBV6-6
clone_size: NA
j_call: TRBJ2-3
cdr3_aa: CASSYSDRGGDTQYF
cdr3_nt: TGTGCCAGCAGTTACAGCGACCGGGGGGGAGATACGCAGTATTTT

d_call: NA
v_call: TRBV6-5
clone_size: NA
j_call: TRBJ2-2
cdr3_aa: CASRRQFAGELFF
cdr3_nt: TGTGCCAGCAGAAGACAGTTCGCCGGGGAGCTGTTTTTT

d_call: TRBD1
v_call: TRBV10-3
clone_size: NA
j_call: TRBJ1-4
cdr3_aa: CAASGGIGEKLFF
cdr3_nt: TGTGCCGCATCAGGGGGCATAGGTGAAAAACTGTTTTTT

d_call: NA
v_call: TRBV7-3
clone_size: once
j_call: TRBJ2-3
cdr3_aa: CASSNRSRTDTQYF
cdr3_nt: TGTGCCAGCAGCAACAGAAGTAGAACAGATACGCAGTATTTT